This TCR beta chain originates from a study of T-cell memory formation after mild COVID-19. The table lists this clonotype with a few counts. The CDR3 sequence is 17 residues long. Germline CDR1 is SNHLY and CDR2 is FYNNEI. V dropped 6 bases and J dropped 4; count of bases not matched to a gene: 11. TCRdb ran MiXCR on the 5' RACE reads and lists one entry per CDR3 protein. The sample records under 250,000 distinct CDR3 sequences, just over 15% being singletons. The sequence came from an adult woman who had mild COVID-19 (a few samples of this study predate the infection). Cell type and time point are not known. The chain has TRBV2 and TRBJ2-3, with TRBD1 matching over 12 bases. Specimen: PBMCs or a T cell subset sorted from them (not recorded which). The CDR3 loop reads CASRDFRDRGQADTQYF. CDR3 bases: TGTGCCAGCAGGGATTTCCGGGACAGGGGGCAAGCAGATACGCAGTATTTT.